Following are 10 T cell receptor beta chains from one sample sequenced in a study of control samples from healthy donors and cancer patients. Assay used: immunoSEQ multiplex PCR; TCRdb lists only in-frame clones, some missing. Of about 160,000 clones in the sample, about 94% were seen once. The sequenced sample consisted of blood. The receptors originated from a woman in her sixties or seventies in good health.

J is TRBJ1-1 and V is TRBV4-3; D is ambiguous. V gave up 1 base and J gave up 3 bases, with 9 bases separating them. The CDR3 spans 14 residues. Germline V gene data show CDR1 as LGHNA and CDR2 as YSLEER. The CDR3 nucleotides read TGCGCCAGCAGCCAAGCGTCGGAGCACACTGAAGCTTTCTTT. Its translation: CASSQASEHTEAFF.

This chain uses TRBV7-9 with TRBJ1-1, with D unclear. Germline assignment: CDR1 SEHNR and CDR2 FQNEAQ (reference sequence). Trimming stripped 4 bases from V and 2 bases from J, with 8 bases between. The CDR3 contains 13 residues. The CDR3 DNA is TGTGCCAGCAGCTCTCAGGCAAACACTGAAGCTTTCTTT. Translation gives CASSSQANTEAFF.

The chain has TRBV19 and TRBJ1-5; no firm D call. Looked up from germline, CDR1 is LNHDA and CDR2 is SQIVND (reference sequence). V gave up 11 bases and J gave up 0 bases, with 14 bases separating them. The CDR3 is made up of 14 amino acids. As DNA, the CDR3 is TGTGCCGTAAGAGGGAGGTATAGCAATCAGCCCCAGCATTTT. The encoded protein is CAVRGRYSNQPQHF.

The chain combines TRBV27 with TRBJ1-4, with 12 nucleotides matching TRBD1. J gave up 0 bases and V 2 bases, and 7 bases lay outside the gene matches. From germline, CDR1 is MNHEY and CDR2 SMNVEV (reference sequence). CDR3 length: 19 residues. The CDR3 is CASSLGTGGDLATNEKLFF. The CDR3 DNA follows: TGTGCCAGCAGTTTAGGGACAGGGGGCGACTTAGCAACTAATGAAAAACTGTTTTTT.

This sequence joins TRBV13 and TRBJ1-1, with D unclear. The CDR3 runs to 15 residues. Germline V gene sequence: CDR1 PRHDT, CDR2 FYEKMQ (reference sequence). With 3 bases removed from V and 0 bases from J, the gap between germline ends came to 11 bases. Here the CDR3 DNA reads TGTGCCAGCAGCTTCGGAGTAATGATGAACACTGAAGCTTTCTTT. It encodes CASSFGVMMNTEAFF.

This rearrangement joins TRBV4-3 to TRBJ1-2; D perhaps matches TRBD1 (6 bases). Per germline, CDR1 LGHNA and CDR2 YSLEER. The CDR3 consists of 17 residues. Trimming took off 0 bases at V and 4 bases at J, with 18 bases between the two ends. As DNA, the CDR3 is TGCGCCAGCAGCCAAGATGGCAGGGGATTGAAGGTCTATGGCTACACCTTC. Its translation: CASSQDGRGLKVYGYTF.

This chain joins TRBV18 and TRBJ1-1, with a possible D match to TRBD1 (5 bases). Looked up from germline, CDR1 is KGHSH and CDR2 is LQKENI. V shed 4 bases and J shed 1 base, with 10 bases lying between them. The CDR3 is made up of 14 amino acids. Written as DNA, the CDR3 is TGTGCCAGCTCACGGGACGGGGGGAACACTGAAGCTTTCTTT. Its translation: CASSRDGGNTEAFF.

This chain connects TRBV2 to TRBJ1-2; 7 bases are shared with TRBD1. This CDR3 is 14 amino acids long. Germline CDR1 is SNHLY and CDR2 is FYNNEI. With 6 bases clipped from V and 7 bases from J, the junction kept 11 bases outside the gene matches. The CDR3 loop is CASRGTGAGGGYTF. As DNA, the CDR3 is TGTGCCAGCAGGGGAACAGGGGCGGGAGGTGGCTACACCTTC.

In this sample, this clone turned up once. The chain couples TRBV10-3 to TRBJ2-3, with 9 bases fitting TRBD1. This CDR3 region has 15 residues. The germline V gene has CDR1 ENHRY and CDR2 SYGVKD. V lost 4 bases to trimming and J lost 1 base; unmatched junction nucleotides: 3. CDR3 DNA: TGTGCCATCAGTGGCGGGGACAGGGGCACAGATACGCAGTATTTT. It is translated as CAISGGDRGTDTQYF.

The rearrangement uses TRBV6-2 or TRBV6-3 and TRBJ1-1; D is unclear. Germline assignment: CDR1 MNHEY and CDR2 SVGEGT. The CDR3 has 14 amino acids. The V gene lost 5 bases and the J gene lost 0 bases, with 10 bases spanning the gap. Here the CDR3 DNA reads TGTGCCAGCAGTAAATGGGGTTTGAACACTGAAGCTTTCTTT. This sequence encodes CASSKWGLNTEAFF.